The T cell receptor beta chain under discussion was sequenced for a study of long-term antiretroviral therapy in people with HIV. This clone was seen a handful of times. Sequencing used immunoSEQ v3.0 at survey level. Sequencing was performed with immunoSEQ multiplex PCR; in TCRdb, only in-frame clones are kept and a portion is missing. The table shows roughly 15,000 clones, with 80% to 95% occurring only once. The germline gives CDR1 LGHNT, CDR2 FRNRAP. Trimming shortened V by 2 bases and J by 10 bases, and 9 bases separated the two germline ends. CDR3 length: 13 residues. The source of this sequence is a woman between 35 and 50 years old with HIV. The chain combines TRBV12-5 with TRBJ1-6, with D uncertain. Material: unsorted PBMCs, obtained 0.6 years after starting antiretroviral therapy. CDR3 DNA sequence: TGTGCTAGTGGTTTGAAAGGGTTCTCACCCCTCCACTTT. Translation: CASGLKGFSPLHF.